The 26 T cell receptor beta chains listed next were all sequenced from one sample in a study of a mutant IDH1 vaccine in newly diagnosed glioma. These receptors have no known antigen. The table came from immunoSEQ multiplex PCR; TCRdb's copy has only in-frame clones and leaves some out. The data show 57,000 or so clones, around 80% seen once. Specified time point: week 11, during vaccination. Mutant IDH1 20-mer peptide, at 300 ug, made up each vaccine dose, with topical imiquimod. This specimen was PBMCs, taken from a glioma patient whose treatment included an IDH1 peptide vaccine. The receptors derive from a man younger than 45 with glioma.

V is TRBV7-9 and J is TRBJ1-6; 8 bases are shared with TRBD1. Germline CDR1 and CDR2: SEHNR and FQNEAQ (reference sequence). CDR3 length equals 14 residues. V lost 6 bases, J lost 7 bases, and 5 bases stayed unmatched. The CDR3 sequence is CASRSGGTNSPLHF. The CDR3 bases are TGTGCCAGCAGATCAGGGGGCACGAATTCACCCCTCCACTTT.

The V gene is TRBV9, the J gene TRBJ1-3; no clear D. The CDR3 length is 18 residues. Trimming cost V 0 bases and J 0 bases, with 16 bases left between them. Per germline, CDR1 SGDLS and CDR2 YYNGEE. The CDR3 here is CASSVGHPAFGSGNTIYF. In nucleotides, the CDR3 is TGTGCCAGCAGCGTAGGTCACCCGGCCTTCGGCTCTGGAAACACCATATATTTT.

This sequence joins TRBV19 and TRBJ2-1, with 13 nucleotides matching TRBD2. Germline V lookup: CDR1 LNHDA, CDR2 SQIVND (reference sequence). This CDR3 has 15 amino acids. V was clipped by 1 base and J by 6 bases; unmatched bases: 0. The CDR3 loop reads CASSIGTSGSNEQFF. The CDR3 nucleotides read TGTGCCAGTAGTATAGGGACTAGCGGGAGCAATGAGCAGTTCTTC.

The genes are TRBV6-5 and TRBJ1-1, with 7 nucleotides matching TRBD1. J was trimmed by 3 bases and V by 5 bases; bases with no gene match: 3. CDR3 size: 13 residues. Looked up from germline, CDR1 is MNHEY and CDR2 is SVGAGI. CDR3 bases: TGTGCCAGCAGTCGGGACAGCTACACTGAAGCTTTCTTT. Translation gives CASSRDSYTEAFF.

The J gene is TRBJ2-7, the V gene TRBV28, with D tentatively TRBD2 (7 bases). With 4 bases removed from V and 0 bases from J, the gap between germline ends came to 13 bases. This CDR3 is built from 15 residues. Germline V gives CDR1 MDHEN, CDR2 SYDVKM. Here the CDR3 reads CASSSSGGLSYEQYF. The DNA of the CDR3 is TGTGCCAGCAGTTCCTCGGGGGGCCTCTCCTACGAGCAGTACTTC.

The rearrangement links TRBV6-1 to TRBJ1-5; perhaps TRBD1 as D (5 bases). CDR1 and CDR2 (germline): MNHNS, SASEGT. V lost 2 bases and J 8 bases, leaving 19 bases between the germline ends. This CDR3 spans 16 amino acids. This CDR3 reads CASSENSGRSWEPQHF. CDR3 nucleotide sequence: TGTGCCAGCAGTGAAAATTCAGGGAGATCGTGGGAGCCCCAGCATTTT.

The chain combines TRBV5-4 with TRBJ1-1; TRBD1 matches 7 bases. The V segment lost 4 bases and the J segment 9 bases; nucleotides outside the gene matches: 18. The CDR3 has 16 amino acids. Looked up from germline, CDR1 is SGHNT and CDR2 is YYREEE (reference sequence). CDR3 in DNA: TGTGCCAGCAGCCAGTGGGGTAACAGGGGCCGCCCAAAAGCTTTCTTT. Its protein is CASSQWGNRGRPKAFF.

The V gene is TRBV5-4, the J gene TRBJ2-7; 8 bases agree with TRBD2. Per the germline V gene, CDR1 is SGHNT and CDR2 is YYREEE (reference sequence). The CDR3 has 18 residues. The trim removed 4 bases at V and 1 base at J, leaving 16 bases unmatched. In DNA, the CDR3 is TGTGCCAGCAGCCCCGCTCCTGGGCGGGGGGCGGGGTCCTACGAGCAGTACTTC. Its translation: CASSPAPGRGAGSYEQYF.

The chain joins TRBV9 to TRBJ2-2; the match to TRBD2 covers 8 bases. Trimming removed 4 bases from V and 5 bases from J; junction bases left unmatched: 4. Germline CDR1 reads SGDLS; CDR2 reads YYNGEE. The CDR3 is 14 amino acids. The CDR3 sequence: CASSLTSGTGELFF. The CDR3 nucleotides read TGTGCCAGCAGCCTAACTAGCGGTACCGGGGAGCTGTTTTTT.

As DNA, the CDR3 is TGTGCCAGCAGCGGGGGACTCACAGATACGCAGTATTTT. Amino acids: CASSGGLTDTQYF. V and J are TRBV13 and TRBJ2-3, with D perhaps matching TRBD2 (6 bases). Germline-derived CDR1 and CDR2 are PRHDT and FYEKMQ (reference sequence). There are 13 residues in the CDR3. The germline V and J ends were trimmed by 5 bases and 2 bases, with 8 bases remaining between them.

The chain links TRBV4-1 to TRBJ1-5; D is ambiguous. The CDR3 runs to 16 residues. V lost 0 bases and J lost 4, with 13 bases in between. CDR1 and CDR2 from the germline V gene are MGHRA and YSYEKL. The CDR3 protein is CASSQELRTRNQPQHF. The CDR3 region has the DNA TGCGCCAGCAGCCAAGAGCTAAGGACCAGAAATCAGCCCCAGCATTTT.

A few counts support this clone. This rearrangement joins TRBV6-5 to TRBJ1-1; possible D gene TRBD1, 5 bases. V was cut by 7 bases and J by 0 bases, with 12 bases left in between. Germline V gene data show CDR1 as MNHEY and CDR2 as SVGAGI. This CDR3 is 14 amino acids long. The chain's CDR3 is CASTHGTVNTEAFF. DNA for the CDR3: TGTGCCAGCACCCACGGGACCGTGAACACTGAAGCTTTCTTT.

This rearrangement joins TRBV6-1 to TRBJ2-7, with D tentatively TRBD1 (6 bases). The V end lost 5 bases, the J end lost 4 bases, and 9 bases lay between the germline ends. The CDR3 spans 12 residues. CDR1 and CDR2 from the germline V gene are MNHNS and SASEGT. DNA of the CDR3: TGTGCCAGCAGTCGGACAGATTACGAGCAGTACTTC. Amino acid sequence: CASSRTDYEQYF.

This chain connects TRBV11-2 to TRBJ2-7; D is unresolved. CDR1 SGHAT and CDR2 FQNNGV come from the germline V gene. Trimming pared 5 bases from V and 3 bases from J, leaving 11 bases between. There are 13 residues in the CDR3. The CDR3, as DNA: TGTGCCAGCAGCCGGCCTGGTGGCTACGAGCAGTACTTC. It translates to CASSRPGGYEQYF.

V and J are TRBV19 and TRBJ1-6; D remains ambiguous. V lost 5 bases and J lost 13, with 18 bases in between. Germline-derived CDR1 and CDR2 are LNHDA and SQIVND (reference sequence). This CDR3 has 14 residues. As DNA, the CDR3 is TGTGCCAGTAGTGAAGGCACGGATTCGCCTCCCCTCCACTTT. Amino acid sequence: CASSEGTDSPPLHF.

The CDR3, as DNA: TGTGCCAGCTCAGGAATTGCGAACACCGGGGAGCTGTTTTTT. Translated, it gives CASSGIANTGELFF. The rearrangement uses TRBV18 and TRBJ2-2, with D unclear. Per the germline V gene, CDR1 is KGHSH and CDR2 is LQKENI. The CDR3 has 14 residues. Trimming removed 5 bases from V and 0 bases from J, with 7 bases in between.

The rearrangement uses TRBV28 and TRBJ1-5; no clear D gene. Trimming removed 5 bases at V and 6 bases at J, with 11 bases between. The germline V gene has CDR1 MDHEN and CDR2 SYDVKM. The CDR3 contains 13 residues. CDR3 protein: CASSGTSTQPQHF. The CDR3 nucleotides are TGTGCCAGCAGTGGAACTTCAACTCAGCCCCAGCATTTT.

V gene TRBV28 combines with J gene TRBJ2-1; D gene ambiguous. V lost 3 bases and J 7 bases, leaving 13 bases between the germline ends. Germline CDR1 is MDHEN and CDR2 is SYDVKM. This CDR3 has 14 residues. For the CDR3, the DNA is TGTGCCAGCAGTTTTAGGCTAAAGTCGAATGAGCAGTTCTTC. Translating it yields CASSFRLKSNEQFF.

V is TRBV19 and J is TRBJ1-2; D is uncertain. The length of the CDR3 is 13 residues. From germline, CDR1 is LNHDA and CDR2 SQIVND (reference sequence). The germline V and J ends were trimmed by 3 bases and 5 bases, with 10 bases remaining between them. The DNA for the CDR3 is TGTGCCAGTAGTATTTTAAGAGGGTATGGCTACACCTTC. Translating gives CASSILRGYGYTF.

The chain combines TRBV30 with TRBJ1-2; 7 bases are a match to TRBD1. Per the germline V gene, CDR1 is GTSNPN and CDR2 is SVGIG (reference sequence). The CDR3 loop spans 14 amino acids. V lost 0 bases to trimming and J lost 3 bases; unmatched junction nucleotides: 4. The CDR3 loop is CAWSVTGNDYGYTF. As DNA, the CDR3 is TGTGCCTGGAGTGTGACAGGGAACGACTATGGCTACACCTTC. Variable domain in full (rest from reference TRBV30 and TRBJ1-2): SQTIHQWPATLVQPVGSPLSLECTVEGTSNPNLYWYRQAAGRGLQLLFYSVGIGQISSEVPQNLSASRPQDRQFILSSKKLLLSDSGFYLCAWSVTGNDYGYTFGSGTRLTVV.

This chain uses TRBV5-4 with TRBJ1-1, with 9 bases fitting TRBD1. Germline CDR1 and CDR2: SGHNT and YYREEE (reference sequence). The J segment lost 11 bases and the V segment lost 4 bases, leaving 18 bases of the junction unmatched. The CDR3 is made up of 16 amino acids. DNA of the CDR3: TGTGCCAGCAGCCGAACGAATAACAGGGGGCGATCTGTTGCTTTCTTT. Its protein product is CASSRTNNRGRSVAFF.

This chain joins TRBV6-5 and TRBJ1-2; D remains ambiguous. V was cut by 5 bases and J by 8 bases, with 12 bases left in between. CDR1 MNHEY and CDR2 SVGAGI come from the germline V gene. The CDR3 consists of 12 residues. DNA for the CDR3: TGTGCCAGCAGTGACGCCCGAGGCGGCTACACCTTC. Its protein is CASSDARGGYTF.

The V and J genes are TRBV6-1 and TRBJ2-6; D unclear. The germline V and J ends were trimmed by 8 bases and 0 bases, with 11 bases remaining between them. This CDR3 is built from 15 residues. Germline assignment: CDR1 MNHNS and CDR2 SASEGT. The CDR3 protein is CASSGVPSGANVLTF. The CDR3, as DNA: TGTGCCAGCTCAGGAGTTCCCTCTGGGGCCAACGTCCTGACTTTC.

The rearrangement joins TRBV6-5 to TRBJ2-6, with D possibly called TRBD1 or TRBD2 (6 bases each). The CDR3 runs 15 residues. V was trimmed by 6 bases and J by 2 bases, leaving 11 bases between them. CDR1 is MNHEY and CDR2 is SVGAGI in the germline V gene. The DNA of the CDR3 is TGTGCCAGCAGCCTAGGGGGGACTGGGGCCAACGTCCTGACTTTC. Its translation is CASSLGGTGANVLTF.

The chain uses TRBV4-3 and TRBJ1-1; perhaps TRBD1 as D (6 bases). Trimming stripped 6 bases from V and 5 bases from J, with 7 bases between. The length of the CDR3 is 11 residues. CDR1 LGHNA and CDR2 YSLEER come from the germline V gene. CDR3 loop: CASRGGTEAFF. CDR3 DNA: TGCGCCAGCAGAGGGGGGACTGAAGCTTTCTTT.

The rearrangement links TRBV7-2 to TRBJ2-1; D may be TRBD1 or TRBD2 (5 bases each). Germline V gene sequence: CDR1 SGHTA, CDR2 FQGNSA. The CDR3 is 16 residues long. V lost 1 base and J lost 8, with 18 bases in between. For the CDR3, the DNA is TGTGCCAGCAGCTTAGTCCGGGACCTACGATCCCATGAGCAGTTCTTC. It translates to CASSLVRDLRSHEQFF.